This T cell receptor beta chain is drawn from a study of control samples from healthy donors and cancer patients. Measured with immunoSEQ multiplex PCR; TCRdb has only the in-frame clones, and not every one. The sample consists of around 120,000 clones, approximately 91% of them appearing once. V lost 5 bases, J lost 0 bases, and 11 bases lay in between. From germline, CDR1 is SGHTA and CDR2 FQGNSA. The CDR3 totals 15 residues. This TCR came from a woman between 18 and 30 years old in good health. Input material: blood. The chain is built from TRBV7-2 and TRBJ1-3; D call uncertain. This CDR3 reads CASSEDGASGNTIYF. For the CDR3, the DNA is TGTGCCAGCAGCGAAGACGGAGCCTCTGGAAACACCATATATTTT.